Listed below are T cell receptor beta chains from one sample, sequenced in a study of graft-versus-host responses after intestinal transplantation. Using immunoSEQ multiplex PCR, the repertoire was profiled, and TCRdb retains in-frame clones only, with some absent. The sample consists of 50,000 to 75,000 clones, approximately 91% of them appearing once. No antigen has been identified for these receptors. The source was unstimulated CD8+ T cells sorted from spleen or lymph node cells, collected before transplant. The receptor source for this set is a human donor who was the organ donor for an intestinal transplant. CDR3s include the opening cysteine and the closing phenylalanine or tryptophan.

v_call | cdr3_aa
TRBV28 | CASSFWSGNQPQHF
TRBV10-1 | CASSEYTPRGGCEQYF
TRBV11-3 | CASSLTPDIQYF
TRBV28 | CASSSRDFYEQYF
TRBV27 | CASSLLGAWEQYF
TRBV19 | CASSILPYPNGELFF
TRBV9 | CASSVRGNQPQHF
TRBV27 | CASSPTGVNSPLHF
TRBV4-2 | CASSQLYQTQYEQYF
TRBV7-3 | CASSFRPTSGRRHEQYF
TRBV5-4 | CASSASQENTEAFF
TRBV28 | CASITTGSNNQPQHF
TRBV28 | CASSYRGPSSYEQYF
TRBV9 | CASSVGGGDLGETQYF
TRBV4-1 | CASSQRTGWSTGELFF
TRBV7-9 | CASSGTLQETQYF
TRBV4-1 | CASSQDQGSYNEQFF
TRBV4-3 | CASSQSPSRVIWGTDTQYF
TRBV25-1 | CASSEPGQGNEKLFF
TRBV2 | CASSEGLPTGELFF
TRBV28 | CASSFRGLMNTEAFF
TRBV28 | CASSTYRDLGYNEQFF